These T cell receptor beta chains were read from a single sample in a study of blood T cell repertoires in COVID-19. The protocol was immunoSEQ multiplex PCR, while the TCRdb copy is restricted to in-frame clones and leaves out a portion. Among 200,000 to 250,000 clones listed, about four fifths were seen once. Sequenced sample: PBMCs or T cells enriched from blood (not recorded which). The receptors stem from a woman aged 60-75 years who had recovered from COVID-19. Each CDR3 is given with its conserved first and last residue. A D gene is named only where the DNA matches it firmly. Rows give clone size only sometimes, using once, few, many, or a class for an expanded clone.

V	size	D	J	CDR3	DNA
TRBV21-1	NA	NA	TRBJ2-3	CASSNPGIINTQYF	TGTGCCAGCAGCAATCCGGGAATCATTAATACGCAGTATTTT
TRBV7-6	NA	TRBD2	TRBJ2-3	CASSIRTSGGHTDTQYF	TGTGCCAGCAGCATCCGGACTAGCGGGGGTCACACAGATACGCAGTATTTT
TRBV6-2/TRBV6-3	NA	NA	TRBJ1-1	CASTPGQGGLYTEAFF	TGTGCCAGCACCCCAGGGCAGGGAGGGTTATATACTGAAGCTTTCTTT
TRBV6-4	NA	TRBD2	TRBJ2-5	CASSDGSGGLETQYF	TGTGCCAGCAGTGACGGGTCGGGAGGGCTAGAGACCCAGTACTTC
TRBV19	once	NA	TRBJ2-5	CASSMMGGQETQYF	TGTGCCAGTAGTATGATGGGGGGCCAAGAGACCCAGTACTTC
TRBV7-6	NA	TRBD1	TRBJ1-1	CASSPPTGEVTEAFF	TGTGCCAGCAGCCCACCGACAGGGGAGGTCACTGAAGCTTTCTTT
TRBV5-1	NA	TRBD1	TRBJ1-1	CASSLGQANTEAFF	TGCGCCAGCAGCCTGGGACAGGCGAACACTGAAGCTTTCTTT
TRBV20-1	NA	NA	TRBJ2-5	CSASAVPTETQYF	TGCAGTGCTAGTGCGGTGCCAACGGAGACCCAGTACTTC
TRBV27	NA	NA	TRBJ2-7	CASSPIFSDEQYF	TGTGCCAGCAGTCCTATTTTCTCGGACGAGCAGTACTTC
TRBV5-4	NA	TRBD2	TRBJ2-3	CASSSRLAGGPDTQYF	TGTGCCAGCAGCAGCAGACTAGCGGGGGGCCCAGATACGCAGTATTTT
TRBV7-2	NA	TRBD2	TRBJ2-2	CASIQPGTRGTGELFF	TGTGCCAGCATCCAGCCTGGGACTAGAGGAACCGGGGAGCTGTTTTTT
TRBV7-3	NA	TRBD2	TRBJ2-1	CASSVAGLYNEQFF	TGTGCCAGCAGCGTAGCGGGACTCTACAATGAGCAGTTCTTC